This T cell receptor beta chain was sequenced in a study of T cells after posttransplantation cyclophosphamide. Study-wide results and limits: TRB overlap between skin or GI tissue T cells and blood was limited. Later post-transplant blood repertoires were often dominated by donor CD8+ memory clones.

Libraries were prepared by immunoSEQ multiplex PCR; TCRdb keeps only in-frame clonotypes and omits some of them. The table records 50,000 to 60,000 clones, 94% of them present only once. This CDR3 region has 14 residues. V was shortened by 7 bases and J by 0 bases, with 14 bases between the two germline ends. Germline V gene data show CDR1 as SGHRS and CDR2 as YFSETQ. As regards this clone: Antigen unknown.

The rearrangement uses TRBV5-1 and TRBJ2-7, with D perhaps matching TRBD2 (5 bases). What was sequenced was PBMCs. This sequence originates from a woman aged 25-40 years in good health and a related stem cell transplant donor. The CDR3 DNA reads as TGCGCCAGCGTACTAGAACCCTACTCCTACGAGCAGTACTTC. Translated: CASVLEPYSYEQYF.